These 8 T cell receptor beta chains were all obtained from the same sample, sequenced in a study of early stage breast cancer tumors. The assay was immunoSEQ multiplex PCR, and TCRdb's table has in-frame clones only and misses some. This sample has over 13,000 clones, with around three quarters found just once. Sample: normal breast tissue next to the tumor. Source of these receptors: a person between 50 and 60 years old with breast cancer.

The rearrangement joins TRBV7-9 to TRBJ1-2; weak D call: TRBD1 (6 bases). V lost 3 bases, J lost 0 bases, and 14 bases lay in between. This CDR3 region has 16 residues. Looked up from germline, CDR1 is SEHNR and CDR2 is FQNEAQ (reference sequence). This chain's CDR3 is CASSFSSQGTNYGYTF. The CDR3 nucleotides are TGTGCCAGCAGCTTCTCCTCACAGGGAACTAACTATGGCTACACCTTC.

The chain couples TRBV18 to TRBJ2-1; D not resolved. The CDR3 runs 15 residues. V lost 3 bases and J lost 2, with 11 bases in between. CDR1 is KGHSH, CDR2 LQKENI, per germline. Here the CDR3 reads CASSPSGAPYNEQFF. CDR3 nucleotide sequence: TGTGCCAGCTCACCTTCAGGAGCACCCTACAATGAGCAGTTCTTC. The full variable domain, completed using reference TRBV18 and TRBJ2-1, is NAGVMQNPRHLVRRRGQEARLRCSPMKGHSHVYWYRQLPEEGLKFMVYLQKENIIDESGMPKERFSAEFPKEGPSILRIQQVVRGDSAAYFCASSPSGAPYNEQFFGPGTRLTVL.

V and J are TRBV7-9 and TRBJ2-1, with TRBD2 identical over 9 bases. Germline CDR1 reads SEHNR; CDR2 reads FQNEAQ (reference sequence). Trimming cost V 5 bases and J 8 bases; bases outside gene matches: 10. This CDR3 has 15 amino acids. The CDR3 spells CASSPRAGGGDEQFF. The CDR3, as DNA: TGTGCCAGCAGCCCACGGGCGGGAGGGGGGGATGAGCAGTTCTTC.

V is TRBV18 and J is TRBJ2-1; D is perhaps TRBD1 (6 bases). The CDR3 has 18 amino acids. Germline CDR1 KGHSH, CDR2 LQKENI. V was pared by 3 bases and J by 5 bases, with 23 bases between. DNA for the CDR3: TGTGCCAGCTCACCCCCATTCCTACGACAGGATCCCCACAATGAGCAGTTCTTC. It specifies CASSPPFLRQDPHNEQFF.

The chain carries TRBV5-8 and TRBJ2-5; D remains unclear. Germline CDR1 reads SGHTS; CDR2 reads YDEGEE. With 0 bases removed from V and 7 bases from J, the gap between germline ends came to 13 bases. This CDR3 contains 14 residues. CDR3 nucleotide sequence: TGTGCCAGCAGCTTGGTAGGGCACATTACGACCCAGTACTTC. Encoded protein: CASSLVGHITTQYF. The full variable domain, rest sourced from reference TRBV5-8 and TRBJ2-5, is EAGVTQSPTHLIKTRGQQATLRCSPISGHTSVYWYQQALGLGLQFLLWYDEGEERNRGNFPPRFSGRQFPNYSSELNVNALELEDSALYLCASSLVGHITTQYFGPGTRLLVL.

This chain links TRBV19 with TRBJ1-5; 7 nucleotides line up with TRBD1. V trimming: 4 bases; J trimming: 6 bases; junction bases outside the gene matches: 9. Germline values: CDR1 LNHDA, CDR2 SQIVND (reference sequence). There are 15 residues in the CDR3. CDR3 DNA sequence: TGTGCCAGTAGTACGACAGGGATTCTCGGTCAGCCCCAGCATTTT. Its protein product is CASSTTGILGQPQHF.

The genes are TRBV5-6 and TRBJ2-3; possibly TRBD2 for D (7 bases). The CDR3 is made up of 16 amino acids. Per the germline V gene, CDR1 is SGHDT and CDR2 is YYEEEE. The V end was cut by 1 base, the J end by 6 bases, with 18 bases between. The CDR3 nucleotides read TGTGCCAGCAGCTTGCTTGGGGGGGCCCGAGTCGATACGCAGTATTTT. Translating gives CASSLLGGARVDTQYF. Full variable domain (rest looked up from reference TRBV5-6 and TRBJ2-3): DAGVTQSPTHLIKTRGQQVTLRCSPKSGHDTVSWYQQALGQGPQFIFQYYEEEERQRGNFPDRFSGHQFPNYSSELNVNALLLGDSALYLCASSLLGGARVDTQYFGPGTRLTVL.

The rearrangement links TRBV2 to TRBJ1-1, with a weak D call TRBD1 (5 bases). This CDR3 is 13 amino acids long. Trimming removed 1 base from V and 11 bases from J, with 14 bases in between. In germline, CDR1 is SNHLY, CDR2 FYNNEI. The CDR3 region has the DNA TGTGCCAGCAGTGAAGTGGGGGGAAGTAGGGCTTTCTTT. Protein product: CASSEVGGSRAFF.